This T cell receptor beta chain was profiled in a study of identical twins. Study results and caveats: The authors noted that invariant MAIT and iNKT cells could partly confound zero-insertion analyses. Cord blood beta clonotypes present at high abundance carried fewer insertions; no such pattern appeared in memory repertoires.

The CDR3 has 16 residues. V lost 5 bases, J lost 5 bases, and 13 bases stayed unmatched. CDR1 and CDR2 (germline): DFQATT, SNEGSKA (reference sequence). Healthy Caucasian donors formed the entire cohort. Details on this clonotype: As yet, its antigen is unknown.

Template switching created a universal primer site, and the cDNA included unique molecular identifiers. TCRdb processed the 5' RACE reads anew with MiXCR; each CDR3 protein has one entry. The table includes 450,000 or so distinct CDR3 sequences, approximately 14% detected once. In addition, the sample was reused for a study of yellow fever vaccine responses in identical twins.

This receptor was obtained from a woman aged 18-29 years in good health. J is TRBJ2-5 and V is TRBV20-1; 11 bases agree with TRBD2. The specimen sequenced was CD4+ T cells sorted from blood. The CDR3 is CSAVAGGRNFRETQYF. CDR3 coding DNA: TGCAGTGCTGTAGCGGGAGGGCGGAACTTTCGGGAGACCCAGTACTTC.